What follows is one T cell receptor (beta chain) and its context. What it binds is unknown. 5' RACE with UMI labels generated the TRB cDNA libraries. TCRdb reprocessed the 5' RACE reads and reports one entry per CDR3 protein, with no DNA. This sample's table has about 94,000 distinct CDR3 sequences. This sample is drawn from a study of CXCR3-negative and CXCR3-positive naive CD8 T cells. Study results and caveats: Compared with CXCR3-negative naive cells, CXCR3-positive naive cells showed more hydrophobic TRB CDR3s.

Naive CD8+ T cells carried a CD45RO-CCR7+CD27+CD95- phenotype. The origin of this receptor is a human donor in good health. Some clones in this sample may be carry-over from other donors' samples. Sequences were obtained from naive CXCR3+ CD8+ T cells from blood. As to subset: CD45RO-CCR7+CD27+CD95- naive CD8+ T cells expressing CXCR3 (TNR3+).

The CDR3 reads CSVETGAASYEQYF. The chain combines TRBV29-1 with TRBJ2-7; TCRdb gives TRBD1 as the D gene, but with no DNA this cannot be confirmed. Germline V gene data show CDR1 as SQVTM and CDR2 as ANQGSEA. The CDR3 is 14 residues long.